These 6 T cell receptor beta chains came from one sample sequenced in a study of cytomegalovirus exposure and HLA in healthy donors. The method was immunoSEQ multiplex PCR; TCRdb's version includes in-frame clones alone and lacks a portion of them. The data show approximately 160,000 clones, 85% to 90% seen once. Sequenced input: PBMCs. These receptors originate from a woman under 30 in good health and CMV-seropositive.

This clone showed up just once. The rearrangement uses TRBV7-8 and TRBJ1-5, with 7 bases fitting TRBD1. The CDR3 loop spans 14 amino acids. Trimming cost V 6 bases and J 4 bases; bases outside gene matches: 6. Germline V CDR1 and CDR2: SGHVS, FQNEAQ. In nucleotides, the CDR3 is TGTGCCAGCAGTTCGACAGGGTGGAATCAGCCCCAGCATTTT. Its protein is CASSSTGWNQPQHF. Based on the CDR3 plus reference TRBV7-8 and TRBJ1-5, the full variable domain is GAGVSQSPRYKVAKRGQDVALRCDPISGHVSLFWYQQALGQGPEFLTYFQNEAQLDKSGLPSDRFFAERPEGSVSTLKIQRTQQEDSAVYLCASSSTGWNQPQHFGDGTRLSIL.

The J gene is TRBJ2-1, the V gene TRBV15; possible D gene TRBD2, 5 bases. This CDR3 spans 12 amino acids. Germline V gene lookup returns CDR1 LNHNV and CDR2 YYDKDF (reference sequence). Deletions cut 0 bases from V and 12 bases from J, with 9 bases between. CDR3 nucleotides: TGTGCCACCAGCAGAGACAGGAGGCGGCAGTTCTTC. It encodes CATSRDRRRQFF.

The chain combines TRBV18 with TRBJ2-5, with 7 bases matching TRBD1. V shed 6 bases, J shed 2 bases, and the junction held 6 bases outside the gene matches. The length of the CDR3 is 14 residues. CDR1 is KGHSH and CDR2 is LQKENI in the germline V gene. In nucleotides, the CDR3 is TGTGCCAGCTCTGCGAGGGGACAGCAAGAGACCCAGTACTTC. The encoded protein is CASSARGQQETQYF.

This chain joins TRBV6-5 and TRBJ2-7; 7 bases are a match to TRBD1. The CDR3 is 12 amino acids. Looked up from germline, CDR1 is MNHEY and CDR2 is SVGAGI. The V and J ends lost 7 bases and 4 bases, in that order; junction bases with no gene match: 4. The CDR3 DNA sequence: TGTGCCAGCACCGACAGGGCTTACGAGCAGTACTTC. It codes for CASTDRAYEQYF.

The CDR3 loop is CASSTVAGGGETQYF. DNA of the CDR3: TGCGCCAGCAGCACTGTAGCGGGAGGCGGAGAGACCCAGTACTTC. The genes are TRBV5-1 and TRBJ2-5; 10 bases are shared with TRBD2. Germline values: CDR1 SGHRS, CDR2 YFSETQ. The CDR3 extends over 15 amino acids. V was clipped by 4 bases and J by 4 bases; unmatched bases: 7.

The chain carries TRBV19 and TRBJ2-6, with D tentatively TRBD1 (7 bases). The CDR3 totals 16 residues. Deletions cut 7 bases from V and 0 bases from J, with 13 bases between. Per germline, CDR1 LNHDA and CDR2 SQIVND (reference sequence). The CDR3 spells CASNAGGTSGANVLTF. Here the CDR3 DNA reads TGTGCCAGTAACGCAGGGGGGACCTCTGGGGCCAACGTCCTGACTTTC.